The 21 T cell receptor beta chains given below trace back to one sample, sequenced in a study of graft-versus-host responses after intestinal transplantation. Their antigens are not known. The table came from immunoSEQ multiplex PCR; TCRdb's copy has only in-frame clones and leaves some out. This table has 25,000 or so clones, 82% appearing once. The sequenced sample was unstimulated CD4+ T cells sorted from spleen or lymph node cells, obtained before intestinal transplant. Receptors were obtained from a human donor who received an intestinal transplant.

This sequence joins TRBV20-1 and TRBJ2-1; no clear D gene. V was shortened by 3 bases and J by 9 bases, with 9 bases between the two germline ends. Per the germline V gene, CDR1 is DFQATT and CDR2 is SNEGSKA (reference sequence). CDR3 length: 11 residues. In DNA form, the CDR3 reads TGCAGTGCTAGTAGGGTTTCTGAGCAGTTCTTC. Translating gives CSASRVSEQFF.

The chain has TRBV10-3 and TRBJ2-5; no clear D. The CDR3 runs to 12 residues. The V and J ends lost 0 bases and 5 bases respectively, with 4 bases between them. CDR1 is ENHRY and CDR2 is SYGVKD in the germline V gene. This CDR3 reads CAISESGETQYF. CDR3 DNA: TGTGCCATCAGTGAGTCGGGGGAGACCCAGTACTTC.

The chain has TRBV11-1 and TRBJ1-2; 7 bases fit TRBD1. CDR3 size: 15 residues. Looked up from germline, CDR1 is SGHAT and CDR2 is FQDESV (reference sequence). Losses at the gene ends were 8 bases for V and 4 bases for J; bases not matched to a gene: 13. The CDR3 protein is CASREADRESYGYTF. The CDR3, as DNA: TGTGCCAGCCGGGAGGCAGACAGGGAGAGCTATGGCTACACCTTC.

This chain links TRBV4-1 with TRBJ2-7; 13 nucleotides align to TRBD2. V lost 1 base, J lost 11 bases, and 8 bases stayed unmatched. CDR3 length: 15 residues. Germline V gives CDR1 MGHRA, CDR2 YSYEKL. Here the CDR3 reads CASSQGQLAGGPEYF. CDR3 nucleotides: TGCGCCAGCAGCCAAGGACAACTAGCGGGAGGGCCGGAGTACTTC.

The rearrangement links TRBV5-4 to TRBJ2-2; 8 bases line up with TRBD2. Germline CDR1 is SGHNT and CDR2 is YYREEE (reference sequence). With 3 bases clipped from V and 7 bases from J, the junction kept 11 bases outside the gene matches. The CDR3 covers 16 residues. The CDR3, as DNA: TGTGCCAGCAGCTGGGTGGACGGGAGGGCCGGCGGGGAGCTGTTTTTT. This gives the protein CASSWVDGRAGGELFF.

The chain carries TRBV29-1 and TRBJ2-7; a possible D gene is TRBD1 (5 bases). The CDR3 has 11 residues. Germline-derived CDR1 and CDR2 are SQVTM and ANQGSEA. Trimming took 6 bases from V and 3 from J, leaving 9 bases between them. This CDR3 reads CSVVQGYEQYF. The CDR3 DNA is TGCAGCGTCGTCCAGGGCTACGAGCAGTACTTC.

V gene TRBV29-1 combines with J gene TRBJ2-2, with D possibly called TRBD1 or TRBD2 (5 bases each). Germline loops: CDR1 SQVTM, CDR2 ANQGSEA. Between the trimmed V and J ends, which lost 4 bases and 0 bases, there was a span of 18 bases. This CDR3 region has 17 residues. The CDR3 loop is CSVAVVWGPANTGELFF. CDR3 nucleotides: TGCAGCGTTGCAGTCGTTTGGGGACCCGCGAACACCGGGGAGCTGTTTTTT.

This chain connects TRBV5-4 to TRBJ1-1; 7 nucleotides align to TRBD1. V trimming: 2 bases; J trimming: 4 bases; junction bases outside the gene matches: 2. CDR3 length equals 13 residues. The V gene's germline CDR1 is SGHNT and CDR2 YYREEE (reference sequence). CDR3 coding DNA: TGTGCCAGCAGCTTACGGACAGGCACTGAAGCTTTCTTT. Amino acids: CASSLRTGTEAFF.

The chain recombines TRBV7-9 with TRBJ2-3; the match to TRBD1 covers 10 bases. The V gene end was trimmed by 3 bases and the J gene end by 3 bases; junction bases not matched to a gene: 6. The V gene's germline CDR1 is SEHNR and CDR2 FQNEAQ (reference sequence). The CDR3 totals 16 residues. CDR3 residues: CASSLTGGRSTDTQYF. CDR3 bases: TGTGCCAGCAGCTTGACAGGGGGCAGGTCGACAGATACGCAGTATTTT.

The CDR3 reads CASSSLLAGAYNEQFF. The CDR3 DNA reads as TGTGCCAGCAGTTCCCTTCTAGCGGGGGCCTACAATGAGCAGTTCTTC. V is TRBV28 and J is TRBJ2-1; 10 positions agree with TRBD2. The length of the CDR3 is 16 residues. J lost 2 bases, V lost 4 bases, and 5 bases had no gene match. Germline CDR1 and CDR2: MDHEN and SYDVKM.

The chain employs TRBV11-2 and TRBJ2-1; possibly TRBD2 for D (5 bases). This CDR3 is built from 12 residues. The germline V gene has CDR1 SGHAT and CDR2 FQNNGV. Trimming took 5 bases from V and 7 from J, leaving 9 bases between them. CDR3 bases: TGTGCCAGCAGCCGGGGAGTAAATGAGCAGTTCTTC. This codes for CASSRGVNEQFF. Full variable domain (rest looked up from reference TRBV11-2 and TRBJ2-1): EAGVAQSPRYKIIEKRQSVAFWCNPISGHATLYWYQQILGQGPKLLIQFQNNGVVDDSQLPKDRFSAERLKGVDSTLKIQPAKLEDSAVYLCASSRGVNEQFFGPGTRLTVL.

The chain recombines TRBV11-1 with TRBJ2-7; TRBD2 aligns across 12 bases. Looked up from germline, CDR1 is SGHAT and CDR2 is FQDESV (reference sequence). This CDR3 is 15 amino acids long. V shed 5 bases, J shed 3 bases, and the junction held 5 bases outside the gene matches. The CDR3 sequence is CASSPRTSGDYEQYF. DNA of the CDR3: TGTGCCAGCAGCCCGCGGACTAGCGGGGACTACGAGCAGTACTTC.

The V call is TRBV6-1, the J call TRBJ1-1; D remains unclear. Trimming took 6 bases from V and 2 from J, leaving 10 bases between them. The germline V gene has CDR1 MNHNS and CDR2 SASEGT. The CDR3 spans 13 residues. CDR3 amino acids: CASRRDFNTEAFF. CDR3 DNA sequence: TGTGCCAGCAGGAGGGATTTTAACACTGAAGCTTTCTTT.

The chain links TRBV4-1 to TRBJ1-5; weak D call: TRBD1 (5 bases). V was pared by 3 bases and J by 4 bases, with 10 bases between. Germline V gives CDR1 MGHRA, CDR2 YSYEKL. CDR3 length: 14 amino acids. The CDR3 region has the DNA TGCGCCAGCAGCCACGCAGGGCAGAATCAGCCCCAGCATTTT. Translating gives CASSHAGQNQPQHF.

V and J are TRBV7-6 and TRBJ2-2, with 7 bases fitting TRBD1. This CDR3 contains 14 residues. V was clipped by 7 bases and J by 5 bases; unmatched bases: 7. Germline V gives CDR1 SGHVS, CDR2 FNYEAQ. The CDR3 protein is CASTLKQGTGELFF. The CDR3, as DNA: TGTGCCAGCACCTTGAAACAGGGGACCGGGGAGCTGTTTTTT.

This clone has a handful of counts. This sequence joins TRBV27 and TRBJ2-5, with D possibly called TRBD1 or TRBD2 (5 bases each). The CDR3 is made up of 14 amino acids. The V and J ends lost 7 bases and 2 bases respectively, with 14 bases between them. Germline CDR1 is MNHEY and CDR2 is SMNVEV (reference sequence). The CDR3 reads CASKRGGRQETQYF. CDR3 sequence (DNA): TGTGCCAGCAAGAGGGGCGGCAGACAAGAGACCCAGTACTTC.

This chain connects TRBV10-3 to TRBJ2-3; the match to TRBD2 covers 13 bases. This CDR3 is built from 17 residues. Germline V gives CDR1 ENHRY, CDR2 SYGVKD. V was pared by 5 bases and J by 0 bases, with 5 bases of the junction left unmatched. The CDR3 protein is CAISRTSGGPSTDTQYF. The CDR3 DNA reads TGTGCCATCAGTAGGACTAGCGGGGGCCCTAGCACAGATACGCAGTATTTT.

The chain recombines TRBV19 with TRBJ1-3; 8 bases line up with TRBD1. V dropped 5 bases and J dropped 2; count of bases not matched to a gene: 5. Germline CDR1 LNHDA, CDR2 SQIVND (reference sequence). The CDR3 consists of 15 residues. CDR3 sequence reads: CASSLDRDTGNTIYF. The DNA of the CDR3 is TGTGCCAGTAGTTTGGACAGGGATACTGGAAACACCATATATTTT.

This clone was seen only a few times. The rearrangement uses TRBV6-6 and TRBJ2-7; 8 bases match TRBD2. CDR3 length equals 15 residues. With V trimmed by 3 bases and J by 1 base, 5 bases remained unmatched. Germline V gene sequence: CDR1 MNHNY, CDR2 SVGAGI (reference sequence). CDR3 protein: CASSYRAGGSYEQYF. The CDR3, as DNA: TGTGCCAGCAGTTATCGGGCGGGAGGATCCTACGAGCAGTACTTC.

The chain recombines TRBV5-1 with TRBJ2-7, with a tentative D call TRBD1 (6 bases). CDR3 length equals 14 residues. The V gene lost 1 base and the J gene lost 1 base, with 9 bases spanning the gap. Per germline, CDR1 SGHRS and CDR2 YFSETQ. The CDR3 protein is CASSLSQGSYEQYF. In nucleotides, the CDR3 is TGCGCCAGCAGCTTGTCACAGGGTTCCTACGAGCAGTACTTC.

The chain has TRBV10-3 and TRBJ1-6; TRBD1 aligns across 7 bases. CDR1 ENHRY and CDR2 SYGVKD come from the germline V gene. With 2 bases clipped from V and 0 bases from J, the junction kept 4 bases outside the gene matches. The CDR3 consists of 17 residues. The CDR3 reads CAISEPGQSSYNSPLHF. CDR3 DNA: TGTGCCATCAGTGAGCCGGGACAGAGCTCCTATAATTCACCCCTCCACTTT.